This T cell receptor beta chain was captured by sequencing in a study of shared clonotypes between healthy human individuals. The germline gives CDR1 SNHLY, CDR2 FYNNEI. The V and J ends lost 8 bases and 6 bases respectively, with 16 bases between them. The CDR3 has 14 amino acids. Positively selected for CCR7, the CD45RO-negative cells used as naive CD8 cells excluded terminally differentiated effector memory CD45RA+ cells. This clone appeared a single time. Produced via immunoSEQ multiplex PCR; TCRdb's table is partial and in-frame only. This sample has millions of clones, with about 95% found just once.

What was sequenced was naive CD8+ T cells sorted from blood. The chain joins TRBV2 to TRBJ1-4, with D possibly matching TRBD1 (6 bases). The receptor was isolated from a man younger than 30 in good health. The CDR3 DNA reads as TGTGCCAGCGGGGTTCAGACAGGTGATGAAAAACTGTTTTTT. Residues: CASGVQTGDEKLFF.